Sequencing of this TCR beta chain was carried out in a study of metastatic and nonmetastatic thyroid tumors. Background on the study: The comparison covered peripheral blood and tumor or nodule tissue in malignant and benign thyroid patients.

Methods used by the authors: The authors used CDR3 differences across clinicopathological groups to build a distant-metastasis classifier for papillary thyroid cancer. TCRdb re-called clones from the PCR reads using MiXCR. The V and J calls were determined by TCRdb, not by the authors. The table lists roughly 35,000 clones, roughly 35% of them singletons. Findings and caveats of the study: Versus benign nodules, malignant thyroid tumors reportedly had significantly higher TCR beta diversity, in blood and tumor.

Of note for this clone: The antigen remains undetermined.

The CDR3 has 15 residues. The V gene's germline CDR1 is SGDLS and CDR2 YYNGEE. The V gene lost 4 bases and the J gene lost 0 bases, with 13 bases spanning the gap. Thyroid surgery had not been preceded by any treatment in any patient. V is TRBV9 and J is TRBJ1-1, with no clear D. This receptor was obtained from a female donor with papillary thyroid cancer or a benign thyroid nodule (not recorded which). Some clones in this sample may be carry-over from other donors' samples. Sequenced: tumor tissue. Written as DNA, the CDR3 is TGTGCCAGCAGCCCACAAGACGGATTGAACACTGAAGCTTTCTTT. Its translation is CASSPQDGLNTEAFF.